This T cell receptor beta chain was recovered during a study of T-cell memory formation after mild COVID-19. About this clonotype itself: Its target is unknown.

Study results and caveats: Among contracting clones, CD4+ were mainly CM/EM and CD8+ enriched in EMRA.

Constant-segment primers and 5'RACE yielded cDNA libraries for TCR alpha and TCR beta, each carrying sample barcodes and UMIs. Each CDR3 protein is one row after TCRdb ran MiXCR on the 5' RACE reads. The table shows 250,000 to 300,000 distinct CDR3 sequences, with around 16% occurring only once. The CDR3 loop spans 18 amino acids. Germline lookup yields CDR1 SGHAT and CDR2 FQNNGV. V gave up 5 bases and J gave up 0 bases, with 17 bases separating them. The chain has TRBV11-2 and TRBJ2-6; D gene uncertain. Sample: PBMCs or a T cell subset sorted from them (not recorded which). This clonotype was obtained from a man younger than 35 who had mild COVID-19 (a few samples of this study predate the infection). Cell type and time point are not known. The CDR3 DNA follows: TGTGCCAGCAGCGGCCGCGCACAAGAAATCTCTGGGGCCAACGTCCTGACTTTC. It encodes CASSGRAQEISGANVLTF. Full variable domain (outside the CDR3, taken from reference TRBV11-2 and TRBJ2-6): EAGVAQSPRYKIIEKRQSVAFWCNPISGHATLYWYQQILGQGPKLLIQFQNNGVVDDSQLPKDRFSAERLKGVDSTLKIQPAKLEDSAVYLCASSGRAQEISGANVLTFGAGSRLTVL.